The present TCR beta chain was sequenced within a study of monozygotic twins with inflammatory bowel disease. UMIs with a 6-nucleotide sample barcode were added by template switching. From the 5' RACE reads, TCRdb lists one entry per CDR3 protein and no DNA. The sample table includes about 160,000 distinct CDR3 sequences. Study results and limitations: The study found lower TCRbeta diversity (inverse Simpson) in IBD patients than in healthy co-twins.

Blood was collected, approximately 2.5 ml per donor. Turning to this clonotype: The antigen is unknown.

Sequenced material: blood. This sequence originates from a human donor with ulcerative colitis or Crohn's disease, or a healthy co-twin of an affected twin (not recorded which).

The CDR3 spells CSARRRASTDTQYF. The chain joins TRBV20-1 to TRBJ2-3. There are 14 residues in the CDR3. Germline V gene lookup returns CDR1 DFQATT and CDR2 SNEGSKA (reference sequence).